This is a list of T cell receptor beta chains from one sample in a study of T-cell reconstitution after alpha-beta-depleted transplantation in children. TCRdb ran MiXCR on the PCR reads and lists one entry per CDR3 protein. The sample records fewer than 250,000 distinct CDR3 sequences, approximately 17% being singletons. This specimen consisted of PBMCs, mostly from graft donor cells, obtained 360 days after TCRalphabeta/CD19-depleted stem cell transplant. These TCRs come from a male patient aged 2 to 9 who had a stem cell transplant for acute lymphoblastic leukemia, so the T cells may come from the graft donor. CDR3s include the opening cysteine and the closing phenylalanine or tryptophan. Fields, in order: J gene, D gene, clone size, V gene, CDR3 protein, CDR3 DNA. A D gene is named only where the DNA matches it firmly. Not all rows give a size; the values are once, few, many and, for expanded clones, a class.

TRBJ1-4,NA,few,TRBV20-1,CSARDPKRSNEKLFF,TGCAGTGCTAGAGATCCCAAACGGTCGAATGAAAAACTGTTTTTT
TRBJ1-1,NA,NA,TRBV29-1,CSVVLGMAFF,TGCAGCGTCGTGCTGGGGATGGCTTTCTTT
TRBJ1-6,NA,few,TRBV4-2,CASSPRESNSPLHF,TGTGCCAGCAGCCCAAGGGAAAGTAATTCACCCCTCCACTTT
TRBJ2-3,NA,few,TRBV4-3,CASSQEWLADSHTQYF,TGCGCCAGCAGCCAAGAATGGCTAGCGGACAGCCATACGCAGTATTTT
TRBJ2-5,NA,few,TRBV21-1,CASSTPLGLAAHQETQYF,TGTGCCAGCAGCACCCCCCTGGGACTAGCGGCACACCAAGAGACCCAGTACTTC
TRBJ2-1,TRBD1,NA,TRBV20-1,CSARVPGQNEQFF,TGCAGTGCTAGAGTCCCGGGACAGAATGAGCAGTTCTTC
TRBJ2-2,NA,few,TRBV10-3,CAIDGFNTGELFF,TGTGCCATTGACGGATTCAACACCGGGGAGCTGTTTTTT
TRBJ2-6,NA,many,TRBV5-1,CASSLASLRGANVLTF,TGCGCCAGCAGCTTGGCGTCACTCCGTGGGGCCAACGTCCTGACTTTC
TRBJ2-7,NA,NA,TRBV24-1,CATSEQGWGEQYF,TGTGCCACCAGTGAACAGGGATGGGGCGAGCAGTACTTC
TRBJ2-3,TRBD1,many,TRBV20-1,CSATGTGNTDTQYF,TGCAGTGCCACCGGGACAGGGAACACAGATACGCAGTATTTT
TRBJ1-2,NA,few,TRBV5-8,CASSPVGVYGYTF,TGTGCCAGCAGCCCGGTGGGAGTTTATGGCTACACCTTC
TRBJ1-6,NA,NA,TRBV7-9,CASSLNQGEDNSPLHF,TGTGCCAGCAGCTTAAACCAGGGCGAGGATAATTCACCCCTCCACTTT
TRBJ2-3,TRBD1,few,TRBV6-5,CASSTTGAGMVDTQYF,TGTGCCAGCAGTACTACAGGGGCTGGGATGGTGGATACGCAGTATTTT
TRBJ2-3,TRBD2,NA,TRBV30,CAWSRAGGLPDTQYF,TGTGCCTGGAGTCGGGCGGGGGGATTACCAGATACGCAGTATTTT
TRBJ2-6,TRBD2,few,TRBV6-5,CASSWGGSGANVLTF,TGTGCCAGCAGTTGGGGGGGATCTGGGGCCAACGTCCTGACTTTC
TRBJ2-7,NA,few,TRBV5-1,CASSYSGTHSYEQYF,TGCGCCAGCAGCTACTCCGGGACTCACTCCTACGAGCAGTACTTC
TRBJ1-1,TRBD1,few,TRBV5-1,CASSLSTGGPGAENTEAFF,TGCGCCAGCAGCTTGTCGACAGGGGGACCCGGAGCGGAGAACACTGAAGCTTTCTTT
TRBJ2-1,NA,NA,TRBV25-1,CASRKGVHNEQFF,TGTGCCAGTAGAAAGGGCGTCCACAATGAGCAGTTCTTC
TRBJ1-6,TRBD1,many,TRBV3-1,CASSHRQGSSPLHF,TGTGCCAGCAGCCATAGACAGGGAAGTTCACCCCTCCACTTT
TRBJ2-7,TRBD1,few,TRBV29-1,CSVDPPTGGFLNEQYF,TGCAGCGTCGACCCTCCAACAGGGGGTTTCCTCAACGAGCAGTACTTC
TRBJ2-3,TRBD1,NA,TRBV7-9,CASSPPGQGTDTQYF,TGTGCCAGCAGCCCCCCGGGACAGGGAACAGATACGCAGTATTTT
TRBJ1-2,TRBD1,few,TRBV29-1,CSVYPDRAVYGYTF,TGCAGCGTTTACCCGGACAGGGCGGTCTATGGCTACACCTTC
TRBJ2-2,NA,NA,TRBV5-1,CASSPEGTGELFF,TGCGCCAGCAGCCCAGAGGGCACCGGGGAGCTGTTTTTT
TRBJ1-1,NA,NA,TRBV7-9,CASSLVGRLTTEAFF,TGTGCCAGCAGCTTAGTCGGCCGCCTGACCACTGAAGCTTTCTTT
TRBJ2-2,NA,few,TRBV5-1,CASSVRDKAVTGELFF,TGCGCCAGCAGCGTCCGGGACAAGGCCGTCACCGGGGAGCTGTTTTTT
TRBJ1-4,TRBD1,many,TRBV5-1,CASTLDRLNEKLFF,TGCGCCAGCACCTTGGACAGGTTGAATGAAAAACTGTTTTTT
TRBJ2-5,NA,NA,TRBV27,CASSPGRIIVETQYF,TGTGCCAGCAGCCCGGGACGAATTATCGTAGAGACCCAGTACTTC
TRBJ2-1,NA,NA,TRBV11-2,CASSLEEQGGSNEQFF,TGTGCCAGCAGCTTAGAAGAACAGGGAGGTAGCAATGAGCAGTTCTTC
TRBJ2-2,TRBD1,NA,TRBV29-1,CSVFRTGTNTGELFF,TGCAGCGTTTTCCGGACAGGGACGAACACCGGGGAGCTGTTTTTT
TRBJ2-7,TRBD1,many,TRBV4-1,CASSQAGQGSYEQYF,TGCGCCAGCAGCCAAGCCGGACAGGGTTCCTACGAGCAGTACTTC
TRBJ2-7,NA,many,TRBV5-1,CASSPGVHYEQYF,TGCGCCAGCAGCCCCGGGGTCCACTACGAGCAGTACTTC
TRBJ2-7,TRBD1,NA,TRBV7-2,CASSTGTVSYEQYF,TGTGCCAGCAGTACCGGGACAGTAAGTTACGAGCAGTACTTC
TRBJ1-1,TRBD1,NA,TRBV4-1,CASSQGRAGGDEAFF,TGCGCCAGCAGCCAAGGTCGGGCAGGGGGCGATGAAGCTTTCTTT
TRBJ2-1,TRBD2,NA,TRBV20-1,CSSYLAGEWNEQFF,TGCAGTTCGTATCTAGCGGGGGAATGGAATGAGCAGTTCTTC
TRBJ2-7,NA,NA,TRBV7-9,CASRSWTENEQYF,TGTGCCAGCAGGTCCTGGACAGAGAACGAGCAGTACTTC
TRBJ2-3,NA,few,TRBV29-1,CSVDTTDADTQYF,TGCAGCGTTGACACGACCGATGCAGATACGCAGTATTTT
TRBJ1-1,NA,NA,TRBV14,CASSQAGMTDYYTEAFF,TGTGCCAGCAGCCAAGCAGGAATGACAGACTATTACACTGAAGCTTTCTTT
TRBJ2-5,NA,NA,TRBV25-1,CASSAPGIETQYF,TGTGCCAGCAGTGCGCCGGGGATAGAGACCCAGTACTTC
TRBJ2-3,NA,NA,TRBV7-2,CASSTIPPTDTQYF,TGTGCCAGCAGCACTATCCCCCCCACAGATACGCAGTATTTT
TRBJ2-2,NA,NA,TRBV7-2,CASSRPERVGELFF,TGTGCCAGCAGCCGCCCTGAAAGAGTTGGGGAGCTGTTTTTT
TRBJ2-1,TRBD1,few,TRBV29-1,CSVDGTGGLDEQFF,TGCAGCGTTGACGGGACAGGGGGCTTGGATGAGCAGTTCTTC
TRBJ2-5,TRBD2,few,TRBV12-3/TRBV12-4,CASSRTGGGTQYF,TGTGCCAGCAGTCGCACCGGGGGGGGGACCCAGTACTTC
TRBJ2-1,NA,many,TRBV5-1,CASSLVGTIHSYNEQFF,TGCGCCAGCAGCTTGGTGGGCACTATCCACTCCTACAATGAGCAGTTCTTC
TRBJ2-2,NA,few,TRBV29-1,CSVLAHTGELFF,TGCAGCGTTTTAGCCCACACCGGGGAGCTGTTTTTT
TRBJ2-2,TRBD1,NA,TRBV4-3,CASSQDWTGTNTGELFF,TGCGCCAGCAGCCAAGATTGGACAGGGACAAACACCGGGGAGCTGTTTTTT
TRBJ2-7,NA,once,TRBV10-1,CASSEWGDSYEQYF,TGCGCCAGCAGTGAGTGGGGGGATTCCTACGAGCAGTACTTC
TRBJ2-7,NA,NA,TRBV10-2,CASTSGLAYEQYF,TGCGCCAGCACTTCCGGGCTAGCCTACGAGCAGTACTTC
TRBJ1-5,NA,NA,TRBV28,CASSLNQGDQPQHF,TGTGCCAGCAGTTTAAATCAGGGCGATCAGCCCCAGCATTTT
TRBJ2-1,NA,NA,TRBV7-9,CASSLVFNEQFF,TGTGCCAGCAGCTTAGTTTTCAATGAGCAGTTCTTC
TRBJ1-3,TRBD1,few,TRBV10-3,CAISEGDRGSGNTIYF,TGTGCCATCAGTGAAGGGGACAGGGGCTCTGGAAACACCATATATTTT
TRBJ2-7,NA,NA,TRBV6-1,CASSETGQNSYEQYF,TGTGCCAGCAGTGAAACCGGACAGAACTCCTACGAGCAGTACTTC
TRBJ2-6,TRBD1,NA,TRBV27,CASSPQGAPGANVLTF,TGTGCCAGCAGTCCCCAGGGGGCACCTGGGGCCAACGTCCTGACTTTC
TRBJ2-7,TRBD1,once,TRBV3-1,CASSRPQGFSYEQYF,TGTGCCAGCAGCCGCCCACAGGGGTTCTCCTACGAGCAGTACTTC